What follows are 25 T cell receptor beta chains derived from one specimen sequenced in a study of identical twins. MiXCR was run by TCRdb on the 5' RACE reads, yielding one entry per CDR3 protein. This sample has over 600,000 distinct CDR3 sequences; around 21% occur once, and the top ten carry around 4.5%. These data also featured in a second study, about T cells expressing NK-cell markers.

Sequences were obtained from PBMCs. The receptors here all came from a woman aged 18 to 35 in good health.

The CDR3 region is CASSLNKRGGRSTDTQYF. CDR3 nucleotides: TGTGCCAGCAGCTTAAACAAGCGGGGGGGCCGTAGCACAGATACGCAGTATTTT. This sequence joins TRBV11-1 and TRBJ2-3, with 10 bases aligning to TRBD2. This CDR3 region has 18 residues. V shed 2 bases and J 0 bases; nucleotides not matched to a gene: 8. Germline V gene sequence: CDR1 SGHAT, CDR2 FQDESV (reference sequence).

V gene TRBV11-2 combines with J gene TRBJ2-7; D may be TRBD1 or TRBD2 (5 bases each). Germline V gene data show CDR1 as SGHAT and CDR2 as FQNNGV. V dropped 10 bases and J dropped 6 bases, with 19 bases sitting between them. This CDR3 comprises 13 residues. CDR3 region: CATTVGGGPEQYF. DNA of the CDR3: TGTGCCACCACCGTGGGTGGGGGACCCGAGCAGTACTTC.

This clonotype was observed a few times. The chain couples TRBV6-1 to TRBJ2-3, with a weak D call TRBD1 (6 bases). The CDR3 runs 13 residues. V was shortened by 5 bases and J by 4 bases, with 10 bases between the two germline ends. CDR1 and CDR2 (germline): MNHNS, SASEGT. The CDR3 DNA sequence: TGTGCCAGCAGTCCACAGGGATCAGATACGCAGTATTTT. It translates to CASSPQGSDTQYF.

This chain links TRBV21-1 with TRBJ2-5; the table names TRBD2, a call not compared with the DNA. TRBV21-1 is assigned pseudogene status. CDR3 length: 16 residues. CDR3 coding DNA: TGTGCCAGCAGCAAATATAGGGCAGATTTAAGAGAGACCCAGTACTTC. Its protein product is CASSKYRADLRETQYF.

V gene TRBV12-3 or TRBV12-4 combines with J gene TRBJ2-7; perhaps TRBD1 as D (6 bases). The ends were cut back, 6 bases at V and 3 bases at J, with 12 bases in the middle. The CDR3 extends over 13 amino acids. The CDR3: CASRTGNFYEQYF. In nucleotides, the CDR3 is TGTGCCAGCAGAACAGGGAACTTCTACGAGCAGTACTTC.

This clonotype was detected a few times. This chain connects TRBV12-3 or TRBV12-4 to TRBJ2-3, with D hard to call. The CDR3 sequence is 15 residues long. Trimming took 1 base from V and 2 from J, leaving 10 bases between them. CDR3 sequence reads: CASSLGDGNTDTQYF. The CDR3, as DNA: TGTGCCAGCAGTTTAGGGGATGGGAACACAGATACGCAGTATTTT.

The chain has TRBV20-1 and TRBJ2-2; tentative D call: TRBD2 (6 bases). Germline CDR1 and CDR2: DFQATT and SNEGSKA (reference sequence). V was pared by 5 bases and J by 3 bases, with 19 bases between. The CDR3 sequence is 16 residues long. The CDR3 DNA is TGCAGTGCTCGAGTTGCCCGGGGGACTCACACCGGGGAGCTGTTTTTT. This encodes CSARVARGTHTGELFF.

CDR3 region: CSARQGSGGYTF. CDR3 nucleotide sequence: TGCAGTGCTAGACAGGGGTCGGGAGGCTACACCTTC. The chain carries TRBV20-1 and TRBJ1-2; weak D call: TRBD1 (6 bases). V was shortened by 2 bases and J by 8 bases, with 12 bases between the two germline ends. The CDR3 covers 12 residues. The germline V gene encodes CDR1 DFQATT and CDR2 SNEGSKA (reference sequence).

This clonotype was observed a handful of times. The V and J genes are TRBV4-2 and TRBJ2-5; D is perhaps TRBD2 (6 bases). Trimming stripped 0 bases from V and 9 bases from J, with 23 bases between. The CDR3 covers 17 residues. In germline, CDR1 is LGHNA, CDR2 YNFKEQ. The CDR3 sequence is CASSQDAGRIDSRAQYF. In nucleotides, the CDR3 is TGTGCCAGCAGCCAAGATGCAGGGAGGATAGACAGTCGGGCCCAGTACTTC.

V gene TRBV10-3 combines with J gene TRBJ1-1; 9 bases map to TRBD1. The CDR3 consists of 14 residues. The trim removed 6 bases at V and 1 base at J, leaving 3 bases unmatched. Germline V lookup: CDR1 ENHRY, CDR2 SYGVKD. CDR3 sequence reads: CAIRGDRANTEAFF. The DNA of the CDR3 is TGTGCCATCAGGGGGGACAGGGCGAACACTGAAGCTTTCTTT.

This sequence joins TRBV5-5 and TRBJ1-5; D is unresolved. The V end was cut by 2 bases, the J end by 6 bases, with 18 bases between. This CDR3 has 16 amino acids. The germline V gene encodes CDR1 SGHKS and CDR2 YYEKEE (reference sequence). The DNA for the CDR3 is TGTGCCAGCAGCTTAGGGTCTCCCGTCGAGGGTCAGCCCCAGCATTTT. Its translation is CASSLGSPVEGQPQHF.

Ten or more counts support this clonotype. This sequence joins TRBV29-1 and TRBJ1-2; D is perhaps TRBD1 (5 bases). The CDR3 has 14 amino acids. V was trimmed by 3 bases and J by 8 bases, leaving 19 bases between them. Germline loops: CDR1 SQVTM, CDR2 ANQGSEA. CDR3 protein: CSVEASTGRGGYTF. CDR3 DNA: TGCAGCGTTGAGGCTAGTACAGGAAGAGGGGGCTACACCTTC.

V is TRBV7-9 and J is TRBJ1-1; unclear D gene. Trimming took off 5 bases at V and 10 bases at J, with 11 bases between the two ends. This CDR3 has 11 residues. Germline-derived CDR1 and CDR2 are SEHNR and FQNEAQ (reference sequence). The CDR3 loop is CASSDGTGAFF. The DNA for the CDR3 is TGTGCCAGCAGCGATGGAACCGGAGCTTTCTTT.

The J gene is TRBJ2-1, the V gene TRBV10-3; 12 bases match TRBD2. CDR1 is ENHRY and CDR2 is SYGVKD in the germline V gene. V dropped 4 bases and J dropped 2; count of bases not matched to a gene: 3. There are 16 residues in the CDR3. In nucleotides, the CDR3 is TGTGCCATCAGTGCTAGCGGGGGGGCCCCCTACAATGAGCAGTTCTTC. Protein: CAISASGGAPYNEQFF.

The rearrangement joins TRBV2 to TRBJ1-2, with 7 bases aligning to TRBD1. The V segment lost 6 bases and the J segment 7 bases; nucleotides outside the gene matches: 8. The CDR3 runs 13 residues. Per germline, CDR1 SNHLY and CDR2 FYNNEI. The DNA for the CDR3 is TGTGCCAGCAGCGGGACAGAGGATAGTGGCTACACCTTC. This gives the protein CASSGTEDSGYTF. The variable domain in full, completed from reference TRBV2 and TRBJ1-2, reads EPEVTQTPSHQVTQMGQEVILRCVPISNHLYFYWYRQILGQKVEFLVSFYNNEISEKSEIFDDQFSVERPDGSNFTLKIRSTKLEDSAMYFCASSGTEDSGYTFGSGTRLTVV.

This clonotype was counted between two and nine times. The V and J genes are TRBV5-1 and TRBJ2-4, with D unresolved. This CDR3 comprises 15 residues. The V and J ends lost 0 bases and 4 bases respectively, with 11 bases between them. The V gene's germline CDR1 is SGHRS and CDR2 YFSETQ. CDR3 coding DNA: TGCGCCAGCAGCTTGGACGGTAGACCTAAAAACATTCAGTACTTC. Translating gives CASSLDGRPKNIQYF.

This clonotype has just a few counts. The chain couples TRBV6-2 or TRBV6-3 to TRBJ2-1; 7 bases are shared with TRBD2. The germline V gene encodes CDR1 MNHEY and CDR2 SVGEGT. CDR3 length: 13 residues. V lost 11 bases to trimming and J lost 0 bases; unmatched junction nucleotides: 4. The CDR3 is CAGRGASYNEQFF. The CDR3 bases are TGTGCCGGGAGGGGTGCCTCCTACAATGAGCAGTTCTTC.

The chain couples TRBV12-3 or TRBV12-4 to TRBJ2-3, with TRBD1 identical over 12 bases. The CDR3 consists of 17 residues. With 4 bases clipped from V and 4 bases from J, the junction kept 9 bases outside the gene matches. The chain's CDR3 is CASSSPTGTGGADTQYF. For the CDR3, the DNA is TGTGCCAGCAGTTCTCCTACCGGGACAGGGGGCGCAGATACGCAGTATTTT.

This clonotype was recorded many times. The chain uses TRBV5-1 and TRBJ2-1; no clear D gene. Trimming shortened V by 6 bases and J by 0 bases, and 7 bases separated the two germline ends. Germline lookup yields CDR1 SGHRS and CDR2 YFSETQ. The CDR3 is 13 residues long. DNA for the CDR3: TGCGCCAGCACCAGGAGCTCCTACAATGAGCAGTTCTTC. The encoded protein is CASTRSSYNEQFF.

This rearrangement joins TRBV20-1 to TRBJ1-6; D may be TRBD1 (5 bases). V was pared by 3 bases and J by 6 bases, with 18 bases between. Germline V CDR1 and CDR2: DFQATT, SNEGSKA (reference sequence). The CDR3 consists of 16 residues. The CDR3 loop is CSAREWDRELNSPLHF. The CDR3 bases are TGCAGTGCTAGGGAATGGGACCGGGAACTTAATTCACCCCTCCACTTT.

The V gene is TRBV9, the J gene TRBJ1-4, with a weak D call TRBD1 (6 bases). Trimming removed 3 bases from V and 6 bases from J, with 12 bases in between. The germline V gene encodes CDR1 SGDLS and CDR2 YYNGEE. The CDR3 runs to 14 residues. This CDR3 reads CASSAEDRHEKLFF. In DNA, the CDR3 is TGTGCCAGCAGCGCAGAAGACAGGCATGAAAAACTGTTTTTT.

The V call is TRBV12-3 or TRBV12-4, the J call TRBJ1-1, with 7 nucleotides matching TRBD1. The CDR3 loop spans 13 amino acids. V trimming: 5 bases; J trimming: 6 bases; junction bases outside the gene matches: 6. CDR3 sequence (DNA): TGTGCCAGCAGTAGACAGGGTAGAGCTGAAGCTTTCTTT. The encoded protein is CASSRQGRAEAFF.

This clonotype was recorded a few times. The rearrangement uses TRBV12-3 or TRBV12-4 and TRBJ2-5, with D uncertain. CDR3 length: 12 residues. V was trimmed by 5 bases and J by 9 bases, leaving 13 bases between them. This CDR3 is CASSRTMTAQYF. Here the CDR3 DNA reads TGTGCCAGCAGTCGGACCATGACGGCCCAGTACTTC.

This chain uses TRBV12-3 or TRBV12-4 with TRBJ2-7; D gene uncertain. The CDR3 has 12 residues. The V and J ends lost 1 base and 9 bases respectively, with 10 bases between them. The CDR3 nucleotides read TGTGCCAGCAGTTTAGTCCCGCTCGGGCAGTACTTC. The encoded protein is CASSLVPLGQYF.

There are many counts of this clonotype. The genes are TRBV29-1 and TRBJ2-1; TRBD2 might be the D (6 bases). V gave up 6 bases and J gave up 5 bases, with 11 bases separating them. The germline V gene encodes CDR1 SQVTM and CDR2 ANQGSEA. This CDR3 region has 12 residues. This CDR3 reads CSVIAGNNEQFF. CDR3 sequence (DNA): TGCAGCGTCATTGCGGGAAACAATGAGCAGTTCTTC.